These 25 T cell receptor beta chains came from one sample sequenced in a study of circulating CD8 cells and anti-PD-1 response in melanoma. Each library started from about 14 ng of total RNA using the QIAseq Immune Repertoire TCR panel. TCRdb redid the calling of the reads with MiXCR, one entry per CDR3 protein. Counted here are about 700 distinct CDR3 sequences, 4% to 5.5% occurring once; the ten biggest clones make up over 12%. From live CD3+CD8+TCRalphabeta+ cells, four PD-1 and/or TIGIT subsets were sorted. The source was CD8+ T cells from PBMCs, collected at baseline or after one month of anti-PD-1 therapy (not recorded which). All receptors come from a human donor with melanoma.

Relative to its sample, this clonotype is large. The chain couples TRBV20-1 to TRBJ2-7; D unclear. Per the germline V gene, CDR1 is DFQATT and CDR2 is SNEGSKA (reference sequence). Trimming took 0 bases from V and 2 from J, leaving 11 bases between them. The CDR3 spans 14 residues. As DNA, the CDR3 is TGCAGTGCTAGAGATCACCTAGTGGCCTACGAGCAGTACTTC. Translating it yields CSARDHLVAYEQYF.

The gene calls are TRBV19 and TRBJ2-2; tentative D call: TRBD2 (6 bases). The length of the CDR3 is 15 residues. Germline V gene lookup returns CDR1 LNHDA and CDR2 SQIVND (reference sequence). V was pared by 3 bases and J by 1 base, with 9 bases between. The CDR3 sequence: CASSIGGWNTGELFF. DNA for the CDR3: TGTGCCAGTAGTATCGGAGGGTGGAACACCGGGGAGCTGTTTTTT. The entire variable domain, with the rest obtained from reference TRBV19 and TRBJ2-2, is as follows: DGGITQSPKYLFRKEGQNVTLSCEQNLNHDAMYWYRQDPGQGLRLIYYSQIVNDFQKGDIAEGYSVSREKKESFPLTVTSAQKNPTAFYLCASSIGGWNTGELFFGEGSRLTVL.

This clonotype was observed a handful of times. This clone may be a read error of a much larger clone one base away. The chain links TRBV7-2 to TRBJ2-7, with 9 bases lining up with TRBD1. After removal of 5 bases from V and 4 bases from J, the junction contained 6 bases not matched to a gene. The CDR3 has 14 residues. Germline loops: CDR1 SGHTA, CDR2 FQGNSA. The CDR3 spells CTSSRGQGAYEQYF. Here the CDR3 DNA reads TGTACCAGCAGCCGGGGACAGGGCGCATACGAGCAGTACTTC.

Within the sample, this clonotype is large. The chain combines TRBV7-3 with TRBJ2-2; D uncertain. Trimming took off 4 bases at V and 8 bases at J, with 8 bases between the two ends. The CDR3 spans 12 residues. The germline V gene has CDR1 SGHTA and CDR2 FQGTGA. The CDR3 protein is CASSYTAGELFF. The CDR3 DNA follows: TGTGCCAGCAGCTATACAGCTGGGGAGCTGTTTTTT.

By sample share, this clonotype is medium-sized (0.01 to 0.1%). This chain links TRBV20-1 with TRBJ2-3, with 11 bases matching TRBD2. Germline CDR1 reads DFQATT; CDR2 reads SNEGSKA (reference sequence). The CDR3 is 16 amino acids. The junction had 8 bases not matched to a gene; V was cut back by 4 bases and J by 2 bases. CDR3 loop: CSANTPSGGLTDTQYF. The CDR3 coding sequence is TGCAGTGCTAACACTCCTAGCGGGGGGCTCACAGATACGCAGTATTTT.

Relative to its sample, this clonotype is large. The CDR3 region has the DNA TGTGCCAGCAGCTTCCCCAACCTCCCTCACGAGCAGTACTTC. Encoded protein: CASSFPNLPHEQYF. The rearrangement uses TRBV7-2 and TRBJ2-7, with D unclear. With 3 bases removed from V and 5 bases from J, the gap between germline ends came to 14 bases. The CDR3 consists of 14 residues. Per germline, CDR1 SGHTA and CDR2 FQGNSA.

By share of the sample, this clonotype is medium-sized. The chain is built from TRBV27 and TRBJ1-1, with no clear D. Between the trimmed V and J ends, which lost 6 bases and 1 base, there was a span of 12 bases. Germline lookup yields CDR1 MNHEY and CDR2 SMNVEV (reference sequence). The CDR3 extends over 14 amino acids. The CDR3 sequence is CASSPPPGNTEAFF. As DNA, the CDR3 is TGTGCCAGCAGCCCCCCCCCGGGGAACACTGAAGCTTTCTTT.

This clonotype is categorized as medium-sized. The rearrangement uses TRBV7-2 and TRBJ1-1, with unresolved D. The CDR3 totals 11 residues. Trimming stripped 4 bases from V and 5 bases from J, with 5 bases between. Germline V gene sequence: CDR1 SGHTA, CDR2 FQGNSA. CDR3: CASSSRTEAFF. DNA of the CDR3: TGTGCCAGCAGCTCCCGGACTGAAGCTTTCTTT.

The chain recombines TRBV6-1 with TRBJ2-1; D is unresolved. Looked up from germline, CDR1 is MNHNS and CDR2 is SASEGT. V lost 2 bases to trimming and J lost 8 bases, with 7 bases between them. The CDR3 contains 12 residues. CDR3 nucleotides: TGTGCCAGCAGTGAAAGAAGGGATGAGCAGTTCTTC. It encodes CASSERRDEQFF.

In its sample, this clonotype was seen a few times. Possible read error: a much larger clone is one base away. The conserved phenylalanine or tryptophan is not found at the CDR3 terminus, so this likely reflects a read error. The V call is TRBV27, the J call TRBJ2-5, with 9 bases identical to TRBD2. The J segment lost 6 bases and the V segment lost 5 bases, leaving 10 bases of the junction unmatched. The CDR3 loop spans 15 amino acids. Germline V CDR1 and CDR2: MNHEY, SMNVEV (reference sequence). The CDR3 DNA reads as TGTGCCAGCAGTCGACGACTAGCGGCGACCCAGACCCAGTACTCC. Protein sequence: CASSRRLAATQTQYS.

By share, this clonotype ranks as large. V and J are TRBV5-4 and TRBJ2-2, with D maybe TRBD1 (5 bases). Germline CDR1 reads SGHNT; CDR2 reads YYREEE (reference sequence). The length of the CDR3 is 16 residues. Trimming took off 4 bases at V and 1 base at J, with 14 bases between the two ends. The CDR3 protein is CASSPLGRLNTGELFF. CDR3 nucleotide sequence: TGTGCCAGCAGCCCCCTGGGGCGGCTGAACACCGGGGAGCTGTTTTTT.

This clonotype is large (0.1 to 1%) within its sample. The chain is built from TRBV29-1 and TRBJ2-7; D not certain. This CDR3 comprises 11 residues. The germline V gene encodes CDR1 SQVTM and CDR2 ANQGSEA. The V and J ends lost 4 bases and 3 bases respectively, with 7 bases between them. The CDR3 here is CSVVDGYEQYF. For the CDR3, the DNA is TGCAGCGTTGTGGACGGCTACGAGCAGTACTTC.

By its share, this clonotype is large. This chain joins TRBV4-2 and TRBJ2-2, with 8 nucleotides matching TRBD2. The V and J ends lost 2 bases and 3 bases, in that order; junction bases with no gene match: 8. Germline CDR1 LGHNA, CDR2 YNFKEQ. This CDR3 has 17 residues. CDR3: CASSQSLGGGYTGELFF. In nucleotides, the CDR3 is TGTGCCAGCAGCCAATCCCTGGGCGGGGGGTACACCGGGGAGCTGTTTTTT.

This clonotype rates as large. This chain links TRBV12-3 or TRBV12-4 with TRBJ2-7; D is unclear. The V end was cut by 1 base, the J end by 2 bases, with 6 bases between. This CDR3 comprises 13 residues. CDR3 in amino acids: CASSLEVPYEQYF. The DNA for the CDR3 is TGTGCCAGCAGTTTAGAGGTGCCCTACGAGCAGTACTTC.

This clonotype is medium-sized. The chain employs TRBV2 and TRBJ2-3; 12 bases agree with TRBD2. Per the germline V gene, CDR1 is SNHLY and CDR2 is FYNNEI. V lost 6 bases, J lost 6 bases, and 10 bases stayed unmatched. This CDR3 has 16 amino acids. The CDR3 DNA sequence: TGTGCCAGCAGCAAGCTAGCGGGGGGGCACCCCGATACGCAGTATTTT. It translates to CASSKLAGGHPDTQYF.

This clonotype was seen a handful of times. The genes are TRBV19 and TRBJ1-5, with D tentatively TRBD1 (6 bases). With 5 bases removed from V and 0 bases from J, the gap between germline ends came to 11 bases. Germline loops: CDR1 LNHDA, CDR2 SQIVND (reference sequence). The length of the CDR3 is 15 residues. The CDR3 nucleotides are TGTGCCAGTAGTCCGTGGACAGATAGCAATCAGCCCCAGCATTTT. Amino acid sequence: CASSPWTDSNQPQHF.

This clonotype counts as large. J is TRBJ2-3 and V is TRBV3-2; the table's D call, TRBD2, has no DNA check behind it. TRBV3-2 is classified as a pseudogene. The CDR3 covers 16 residues. This chain's CDR3 is CASSQGLAGSTDTQYF. CDR3 coding DNA: TGTGCCAGCAGCCAAGGACTAGCGGGTAGCACAGATACGCAGTATTTT.

This clonotype ranks as large. CDR3: CSVGRISMNTEAFF. Written as DNA, the CDR3 is TGCAGCGTGGGACGGATTTCGATGAACACTGAAGCTTTCTTT. The chain employs TRBV29-1 and TRBJ1-1; TRBD1 is a possible D gene (5 bases). CDR1 and CDR2 from the germline V gene are SQVTM and ANQGSEA. The CDR3 runs 14 residues. Trimming left V 6 bases short and J 0 bases short, with 14 bases between.

This chain uses TRBV28 with TRBJ2-7; 8 positions agree with TRBD1. The ends lost 4 bases at V and 1 base at J; junction bases unmatched: 9. This CDR3 region has 16 residues. Germline V CDR1 and CDR2: MDHEN, SYDVKM. Written as DNA, the CDR3 is TGTGCCAGCAGTTCAGGGACAGGACTTAAGTCCTACGAGCAGTACTTC. Translated, it gives CASSSGTGLKSYEQYF.

By share, this clonotype ranks as large (0.1 to 1%). The chain is built from TRBV6-6 and TRBJ2-7; TRBD2 aligns across 14 bases. J gave up 4 bases and V 5 bases, and 13 bases lay outside the gene matches. The CDR3 is 18 residues long. The V gene's germline CDR1 is MNHNY and CDR2 SVGAGI (reference sequence). The CDR3: CASSAGTSGGFRVYEQYF. The CDR3 DNA is TGTGCCAGCAGTGCCGGGACTAGCGGGGGCTTCAGGGTATACGAGCAGTACTTC.

This clonotype was recorded a few times. The V and J genes are TRBV28 and TRBJ2-1, with TRBD1 matching 8 bases. The V gene end was trimmed by 6 bases and the J gene end by 9 bases; junction bases not matched to a gene: 10. Germline V gene data show CDR1 as MDHEN and CDR2 as SYDVKM. This CDR3 has 14 amino acids. This CDR3 is CASRGDRPPVEQFF. CDR3 bases: TGTGCCAGCAGGGGGGACAGGCCACCTGTTGAGCAGTTCTTC.

This clonotype is labeled as medium-sized (0.01 to 0.1%). The V gene is TRBV20-1, the J gene TRBJ2-2; D remains unclear. Per germline, CDR1 DFQATT and CDR2 SNEGSKA (reference sequence). This CDR3 comprises 13 residues. Trimming left V 0 bases short and J 4 bases short, with 6 bases between. As DNA, the CDR3 is TGCAGTGCTAGAGATATAACCACCGGGGAGCTGTTTTTT. The encoded protein is CSARDITTGELFF.

By frequency in the sample, this clonotype is large. This sequence joins TRBV27 and TRBJ2-5; 8 bases agree with TRBD2. V lost 3 bases, J lost 4 bases, and 7 bases stayed unmatched. The length of the CDR3 is 15 residues. Looked up from germline, CDR1 is MNHEY and CDR2 is SMNVEV (reference sequence). The CDR3 DNA reads as TGTGCCAGCAGTTTTTCGCCCGGGGGGGCAGAGACCCAGTACTTC. Its protein is CASSFSPGGAETQYF.

Relative to its sample, this clonotype is large. The CDR3, as DNA: TGTGCCAGCGTGGTGAGGGATGAAGCTTTCTTT. Its protein is CASVVRDEAFF. The chain links TRBV2 to TRBJ1-1; D ambiguous. The CDR3 covers 11 residues. The V end lost 8 bases, the J end lost 7 bases, and 11 bases lay between the germline ends. Germline CDR1 is SNHLY and CDR2 is FYNNEI. Supplemented by reference TRBV2 and TRBJ1-1, the full variable domain reads EPEVTQTPSHQVTQMGQEVILRCVPISNHLYFYWYRQILGQKVEFLVSFYNNEISEKSEIFDDQFSVERPDGSNFTLKIRSTKLEDSAMYFCASVVRDEAFFGQGTRLTVV.

By its share, this clonotype is large (0.1 to 1%). V is TRBV2 and J is TRBJ2-2, with 11 bases that match TRBD2. This CDR3 is 15 amino acids long. Germline CDR1 reads SNHLY; CDR2 reads FYNNEI. Trimming cost V 6 bases and J 4 bases; bases outside gene matches: 4. CDR3 coding DNA: TGTGCCAGCAGCGCCGGGACTAGCGGCACCGGGGAGCTGTTTTTT. Translation: CASSAGTSGTGELFF.